The entry below describes one T cell receptor beta chain. The entry originates in a study of control samples from healthy donors and cancer patients. This CDR3 region has 18 residues. Germline V gene lookup returns CDR1 LGHNA and CDR2 YSLEER. V lost 0 bases and J lost 1, with 18 bases in between. The method was immunoSEQ multiplex PCR; TCRdb's version includes in-frame clones alone and lacks a portion of them. The data hold 65,000 to 70,000 clones, with 75% to 90% observed a single time. Sequenced: PBMCs. This TCR was sampled from a woman between 50 and 59 years old with lung cancer. The rearrangement joins TRBV4-3 to TRBJ2-5; D is uncertain. The CDR3 here is CASSQEAPGWQIQETQYF. CDR3 nucleotide sequence: TGCGCCAGCAGCCAAGAGGCCCCTGGGTGGCAGATCCAAGAGACCCAGTACTTC.